The clone carrying this TCR beta chain was counted many times. The antigen remains unidentified. Looked up from germline, CDR1 is SGHTA and CDR2 is FQGNSA. V was trimmed by 2 bases and J by 6 bases, leaving 11 bases between them. This CDR3 comprises 13 residues. Amplification targeted TCR beta CDR3 regions from RNA transcripts. With the HTBI primer set, the TCR CDR3 went through a first round of RT-PCR. TCRdb passed the multiplex PCR reads through MiXCR, listing each CDR3 protein once. The sample holds around 620,000 distinct CDR3 sequences, 14% seen once. This sample is drawn from a study of T cells in Graves' hyperthyroidism and ophthalmopathy. General study findings and limits: The blood repertoire included most of the expanded thyroid clonotypes above 0.001.

The sample taken for sequencing was blood. This sequence originates from a woman under 30 with Graves' ophthalmopathy. V gene TRBV7-2 combines with J gene TRBJ2-7; TRBD1 might be the D (6 bases). This CDR3 reads CASSLRPTGEQYF. DNA for the CDR3: TGTGCCAGCAGCTTAAGACCGACAGGCGAGCAGTACTTC.